Sequencing of this T cell receptor (beta chain) was carried out in a study of blood T cell repertoires in COVID-19. The wider study: Collection of acute and convalescent COVID-19 samples took place in the United States, Italy and Spain. Nucleic acid was either cDNA or gDNA, and it came from T cells, B-cell-depleted T cells, or PBMCs.

Authors' analysis steps: Amplification with reference gene primers provided the estimates of nucleated cell counts. Measured with immunoSEQ multiplex PCR; TCRdb has only the in-frame clones, and not every one. D and trimming were read from the DNA, whereas the V and J calls and clone size are those reported in that table. The sample consists of 200,000 to 300,000 clones, over 80% of them appearing once. Germline CDR1 reads KGHDR; CDR2 reads SFDVKD. The V end lost 3 bases, the J end lost 4 bases, and 17 bases lay between the germline ends. The CDR3 consists of 17 residues. Sequenced: peripheral blood. The sequence came from a woman between 40 and 50 years old with acute or convalescent COVID-19. The J gene is TRBJ2-2, the V gene TRBV24-1; D might be TRBD1 (5 bases). Here the CDR3 reads CATSDGSRVGITGELFF. For the CDR3, the DNA is TGTGCCACCAGTGATGGATCCAGGGTTGGAATCACCGGGGAGCTGTTTTTT.